Below, one TCR beta chain is given with its context. Antigen unknown. The sample originates from a study of vaccination and CD4 T cells after COVID-19. General study points: Convalescent patients had a median approximately 90% of reactive clones appearing only post-vaccination.

The sample's treatment: approximately 9-day PBMC culture with coronavirus spike peptide pools or control peptides (ViraFEST assay). ViraFEST expanded antigen-specific T cells with peptide pools, then sequenced TCRs. Positive SARS-CoV-2 PCR tests in convalescent patients dated from March to December 2020, pre-Alpha, Beta and Delta. The germline V gene has CDR1 DFQATT and CDR2 SNEGSKA (reference sequence). Trimming at V came to 5 bases and at J to 2 bases, leaving 5 bases not matched to a gene. The CDR3 is 14 amino acids. The assay that was used to sequence DNA from cultured CD4+ T cells was the Oncomine TCR Beta short-read assay. TCRdb re-called the PCR reads through MiXCR, storing one row per CDR3 protein. The table records around 15,000 distinct CDR3 sequences, approximately 58% of them present only once.

This receptor was taken from a human donor who had recovered from COVID-19. The chain joins TRBV20-1 to TRBJ2-3; TRBD1 aligns across 9 bases. Sequenced: CD4+ T cells from blood, cultured in vitro. The CDR3 DNA sequence: TGCAGTGCTGGTGACAGGGGGGCCACAGATACGCAGTATTTT. Its translation is CSAGDRGATDTQYF.